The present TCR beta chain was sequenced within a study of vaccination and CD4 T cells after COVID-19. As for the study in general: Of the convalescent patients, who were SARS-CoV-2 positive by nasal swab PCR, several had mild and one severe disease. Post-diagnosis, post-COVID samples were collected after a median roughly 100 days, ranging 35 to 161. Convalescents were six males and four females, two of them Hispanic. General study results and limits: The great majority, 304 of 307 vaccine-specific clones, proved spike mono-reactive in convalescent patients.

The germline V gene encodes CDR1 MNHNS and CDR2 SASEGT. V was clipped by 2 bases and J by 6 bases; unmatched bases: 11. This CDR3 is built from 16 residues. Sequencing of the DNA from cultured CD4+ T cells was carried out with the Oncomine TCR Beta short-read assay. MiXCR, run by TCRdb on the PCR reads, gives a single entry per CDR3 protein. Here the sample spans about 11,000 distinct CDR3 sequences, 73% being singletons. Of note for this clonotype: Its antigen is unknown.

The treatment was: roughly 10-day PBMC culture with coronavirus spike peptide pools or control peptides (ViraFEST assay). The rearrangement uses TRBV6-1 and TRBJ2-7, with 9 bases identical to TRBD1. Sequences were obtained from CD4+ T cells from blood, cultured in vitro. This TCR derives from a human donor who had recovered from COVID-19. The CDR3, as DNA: TGTGCCAGCAGTGAACTCCTTTCCGGGACAGGGAGCGAGCAGTACTTC. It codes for CASSELLSGTGSEQYF.